This T cell receptor (beta chain) was recovered during a study of T cell responses to AZD1222 COVID-19 vaccine. Here immunoSEQ multiplex PCR was the method, and the copy in TCRdb shows in-frame clones only, minus some. The table includes about 110,000 clones, roughly 82% detected once. A single count supports this clone. Trimming pared 1 base from V and 3 bases from J, leaving 10 bases between. The length of the CDR3 is 15 residues. Germline CDR1 and CDR2: SGHTA and FQGNSA. The chain links TRBV7-2 to TRBJ1-3; D not certain. Specimen: peripheral blood, collected on day 0 of AZD1222 vaccination. The TCR sequence derives from an adult in good health. The CDR3 reads CASSLGRDGGNTIYF. As DNA, the CDR3 is TGTGCCAGCAGCTTAGGCAGAGATGGTGGAAACACCATATATTTT.